This is a list of T cell receptor beta chains from one sample in a study of long-term antiretroviral therapy in people with HIV. Profiled with immunoSEQ multiplex PCR; TCRdb holds only in-frame clones, not every one. The sample lists over 30,000 clones, roughly nine tenths occurring once. The sequencing here drew on unsorted PBMCs, taken 1.2 years after starting antiretroviral therapy. These receptors were obtained from a woman aged 50 to 65 with HIV. Each CDR3 is given with its conserved first and last residue. A D gene is named only where the DNA matches it firmly. Expanded clones get a size class; other rows say once, few or many, or leave the size out.

j_call cdr3_length v_call d_call clone_size cdr3_aa cdr3_nt
TRBJ2-2 14 TRBV30 - - CAWSVSSNTGELFF TGTGCCTGGAGTGTATCCTCGAACACCGGGGAGCTGTTTTTT
TRBJ2-3 15 TRBV7-2 - - CASSPGHKSTDTQYF TGTGCCAGCAGCCCGGGACACAAATCCACAGATACGCAGTATTTT
TRBJ1-4 13 TRBV6-5 - - CASSYFGNEKLFF TGTGCCAGCAGTTACTTCGGCAATGAAAAACTGTTTTTT
TRBJ2-7 13 TRBV7-9 - once CASSLTRGEEQYF TGTGCCAGCAGCTTAACCAGGGGCGAGGAGCAGTACTTC
TRBJ1-3 16 TRBV4-1 - - CASSQYDRRSGNTIYF TGCGCCAGCAGCCAGTACGACAGGCGTTCTGGAAACACCATATATTTT
TRBJ1-2 14 TRBV5-6 TRBD1 once CASRQGRFLYGYTF TGTGCCAGTCGACAGGGAAGGTTCTTGTATGGCTACACCTTC
TRBJ1-1 10 TRBV6-6 - - CASSYSGAFF TGTGCCAGCAGTTACTCGGGAGCTTTCTTT
TRBJ1-1 18 TRBV4-2 TRBD1 - CASSLSYRTGDLNTEAFF TGTGCCAGCAGCCTATCTTATCGGACAGGGGATTTGAACACTGAAGCTTTCTTT
TRBJ1-4 16 TRBV18 - - CASSQRLTGAGEKLFF TGTGCCAGCTCACAGAGACTGACGGGCGCGGGTGAAAAACTGTTTTTT
TRBJ2-7 13 TRBV2 - - CASSSHSVYEQYF TGTGCCAGCAGTTCACACAGTGTATACGAGCAGTACTTC
TRBJ1-5 21 TRBV27 TRBD1 once CASSLSRRQGPDSGGNQPQHF TGTGCCAGCAGTTTATCGCGAAGACAGGGGCCCGATTCTGGTGGCAATCAGCCCCAGCATTTT
TRBJ1-1 12 TRBV19 - - CASRGFNTEAFF TGTGCCAGTAGGGGTTTCAACACTGAAGCTTTCTTT
TRBJ1-4 15 TRBV5-4 TRBD1 - CASSKGGQGDEKLFF TGTGCCAGCAGCAAAGGGGGACAGGGAGATGAAAAACTGTTTTTT
TRBJ1-1 14 TRBV9 - - CASSAGPWATEAFF TGTGCCAGCAGCGCTGGACCCTGGGCCACTGAAGCTTTCTTT
TRBJ1-5 15 TRBV10-3 - - CAIRGDEWDNQPQHF TGTGCCATCCGAGGGGATGAGTGGGACAATCAGCCCCAGCATTTT
TRBJ1-6 15 TRBV19 TRBD1 - CATKYPDRDYSPLHF TGTGCCACCAAATACCCCGACAGGGACTATTCACCCCTCCACTTT
TRBJ1-4 16 TRBV7-5 - - CARSPFAGEGNEKLFF TGTGCCAGAAGCCCCTTTGCGGGGGAGGGTAATGAAAAACTGTTTTTT
TRBJ1-1 15 TRBV5-1 - once CASREGGRGNTEAFF TGCGCCAGCAGGGAGGGGGGTCGGGGGAACACTGAAGCTTTCTTT
TRBJ1-1 13 TRBV10-1 - once CASSFTANTEAFF TGCGCCAGCAGTTTTACAGCTAACACTGAAGCTTTCTTT
TRBJ2-7 16 TRBV30 - - CAWSVPGAGGPYEQYF TGTGCCTGGAGTGTACCAGGGGCAGGGGGGCCCTACGAGCAGTACTTC
TRBJ2-1 15 TRBV7-6 TRBD2 - CASSRSGGASNEQFF TGTGCCAGCAGCCGGAGCGGGGGGGCCAGCAATGAGCAGTTCTTC
TRBJ1-6 13 TRBV2 - - CASNRQENSPLHF TGTGCCAGCAACCGACAGGAGAATTCACCCCTCCACTTT
TRBJ1-1 13 TRBV23-1 - - CASQSLLWAEAFF TGCGCCAGCCAGTCACTTTTATGGGCGGAAGCTTTCTTT
TRBJ2-3 12 TRBV10-3 - - CAIRPDSSTQYF TGTGCCATCAGACCGGACAGTTCGACGCAGTATTTT
TRBJ2-1 15 TRBV2 TRBD2 - CASSDGLAGGFEQFF TGTGCCAGCAGTGATGGGCTAGCGGGGGGTTTTGAGCAGTTCTTC
TRBJ2-3 17 TRBV9 TRBD2 - CASSAALVAGGGDTQYF TGTGCCAGCAGCGCGGCCCTCGTAGCGGGGGGCGGGGATACGCAGTATTTT
TRBJ2-3 11 TRBV6-5 - - CASSSKDTQYF TGTGCCAGCAGTTCCAAGGATACGCAGTATTTT
TRBJ2-5 13 TRBV11-3 - - CASSVSYQETQYF TGTGCCAGCAGCGTTTCGTACCAAGAGACCCAGTACTTC
TRBJ2-2 16 TRBV7-2 - - CASSYTSTKNTGELFF TGTGCCAGCAGCTACACATCGACTAAGAACACCGGGGAGCTGTTTTTT
TRBJ1-4 14 TRBV9 - once CASSFRGGSEKLFF TGTGCCAGCAGCTTTCGGGGGGGCAGTGAAAAACTGTTTTTT
TRBJ1-4 16 TRBV15 TRBD1 - CATSRDVPGQGEKLFF TGTGCCACCAGCAGGGACGTACCGGGACAGGGCGAAAAACTGTTTTTT
TRBJ1-3 16 TRBV18 - once CASSPSLGGSGNTIYF TGTGCCAGCTCACCGAGCTTGGGGGGCTCTGGAAACACCATATATTTT
TRBJ2-7 15 TRBV7-9 TRBD1 - CASSFRQGESYEQYF TGTGCCAGCAGCTTTAGACAGGGTGAGAGCTACGAGCAGTACTTC
TRBJ1-2 14 TRBV2 - - CGSSREGSNYGYTF TGTGGCAGCAGCCGTGAGGGGAGTAACTATGGCTACACCTTC
TRBJ2-3 14 TRBV2 - - CASGTGFSTDTQYF TGTGCCAGCGGTACGGGATTTAGCACAGATACGCAGTATTTT
TRBJ1-6 14 TRBV27 - - CASSKQGGDSPLHF TGTGCCAGCAGTAAACAGGGCGGCGATTCACCCCTCCACTTT
TRBJ2-7 13 TRBV14 - - CASSQGRTYEQYF TGTGCCAGCAGCCAAGGACGGACCTACGAGCAGTACTTC
TRBJ1-6 12 TRBV29-1 - few CSVASANSPLHF TGCAGCGTTGCGAGCGCCAATTCACCCCTCCACTTT
TRBJ2-6 16 TRBV9 - - CASSVLGLTGANVLTF TGTGCCAGCAGCGTACTAGGTCTAACCGGGGCCAACGTCCTGACTTTC
TRBJ1-1 17 TRBV5-5 - - CASSLHPSGSRTPEAFF TGTGCCAGCAGCTTGCACCCCTCAGGGTCCCGGACGCCTGAAGCTTTCTTT
TRBJ1-1 11 TRBV20-1 - - CSARQGSEAFF TGCAGTGCTAGACAGGGCTCTGAAGCTTTCTTT
TRBJ2-3 15 TRBV6-1 TRBD1 - CASDMGQISTDTQYF TGTGCCAGTGATATGGGACAGATTAGCACAGATACGCAGTATTTT
TRBJ2-5 16 TRBV6-5 - once CASSYSKSRGQETQYF TGTGCCAGCAGTTACTCGAAATCCAGGGGTCAAGAGACCCAGTACTTC
TRBJ1-4 14 TRBV18 - - CASSPPNKWEKLFF TGTGCCAGCTCACCACCCAACAAATGGGAAAAACTGTTTTTT
TRBJ2-7 15 TRBV10-3 - - CAISARHQSSYEQYF TGTGCCATCAGTGCCCGGCACCAGAGCTCCTACGAGCAGTACTTC
TRBJ1-4 15 TRBV7-2 TRBD1 once CASSLRGRGNEKLFF TGTGCCAGCAGCTTAAGGGGGCGCGGTAATGAAAAACTGTTTTTT
TRBJ2-1 12 TRBV5-6 - - CASSLYYNEQFF TGTGCCAGCAGCTTGTATTACAATGAGCAGTTCTTC
TRBJ1-6 15 TRBV5-1 - - CASSLESSYNSPLHF TGCGCCAGCAGCTTGGAAAGCTCCTATAATTCACCCCTCCACTTT
TRBJ1-2 19 TRBV18 - - CASSPNPRPGARTNYGYTF TGTGCCAGCTCACCAAACCCCCGGCCGGGGGCGCGAACGAACTATGGCTACACCTTC
TRBJ2-7 15 TRBV7-2 - - CASSLEAAPGYEQYF TGTGCCAGCAGCTTAGAGGCTGCCCCAGGCTACGAGCAGTACTTC
TRBJ2-1 13 TRBV4-1 - - CASSQDGGSEQFF TGCGCCAGCAGCCAAGATGGGGGTAGTGAGCAGTTCTTC
TRBJ2-1 17 TRBV5-4 TRBD2 - CASSLSGLAGDRNEQFF TGTGCCAGCAGCTTGAGTGGACTAGCGGGGGATCGCAATGAGCAGTTCTTC
TRBJ2-5 16 TRBV5-1 TRBD2 - CASSPSGGTYQETQYF TGCGCCAGCAGCCCTAGCGGGGGGACGTACCAAGAGACCCAGTACTTC